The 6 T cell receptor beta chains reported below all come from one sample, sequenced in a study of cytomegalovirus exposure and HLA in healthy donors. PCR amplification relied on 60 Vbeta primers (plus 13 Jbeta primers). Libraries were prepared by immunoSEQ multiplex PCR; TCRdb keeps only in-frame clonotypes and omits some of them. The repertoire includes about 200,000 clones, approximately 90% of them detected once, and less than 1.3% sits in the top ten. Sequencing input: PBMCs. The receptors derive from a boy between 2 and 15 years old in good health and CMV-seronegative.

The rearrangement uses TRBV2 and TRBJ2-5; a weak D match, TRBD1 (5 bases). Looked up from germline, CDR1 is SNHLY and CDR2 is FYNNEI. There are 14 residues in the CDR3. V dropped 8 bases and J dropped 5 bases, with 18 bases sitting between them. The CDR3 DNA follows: TGTGCCAGCCCCCCTGGGGCAGCAGGGGAGACCCAGTACTTC. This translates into CASPPGAAGETQYF.

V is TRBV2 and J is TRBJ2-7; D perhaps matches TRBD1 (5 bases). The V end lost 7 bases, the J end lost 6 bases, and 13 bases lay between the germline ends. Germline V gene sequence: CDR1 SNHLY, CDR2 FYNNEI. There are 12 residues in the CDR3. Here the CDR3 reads CASKQESPEQYF. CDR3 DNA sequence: TGTGCCAGCAAACAGGAATCTCCCGAGCAGTACTTC.

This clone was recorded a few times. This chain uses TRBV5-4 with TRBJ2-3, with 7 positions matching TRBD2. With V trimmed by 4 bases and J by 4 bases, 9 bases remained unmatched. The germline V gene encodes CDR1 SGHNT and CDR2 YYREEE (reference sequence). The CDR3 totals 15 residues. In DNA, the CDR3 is TGTGCCAGCAGCCGGGAGGTAGGGAAGGCAGATACGCAGTATTTT. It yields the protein CASSREVGKADTQYF.

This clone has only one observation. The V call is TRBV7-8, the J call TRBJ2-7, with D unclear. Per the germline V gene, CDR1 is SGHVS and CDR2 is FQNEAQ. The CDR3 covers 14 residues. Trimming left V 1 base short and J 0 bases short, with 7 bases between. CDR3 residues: CASSLGHSSYEQYF. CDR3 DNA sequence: TGTGCCAGCAGCTTAGGACACAGCTCCTACGAGCAGTACTTC.

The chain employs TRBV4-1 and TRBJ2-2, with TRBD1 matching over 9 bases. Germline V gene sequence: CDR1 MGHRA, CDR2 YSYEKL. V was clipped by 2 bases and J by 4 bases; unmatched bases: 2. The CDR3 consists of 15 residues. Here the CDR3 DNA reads TGCGCCAGCAGCCAACGACAGGGGGGCACCGGGGAGCTGTTTTTT. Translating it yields CASSQRQGGTGELFF.

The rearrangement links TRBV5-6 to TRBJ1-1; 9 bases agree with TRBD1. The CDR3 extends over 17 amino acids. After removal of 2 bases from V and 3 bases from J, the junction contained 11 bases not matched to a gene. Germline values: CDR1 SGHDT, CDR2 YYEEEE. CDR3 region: CASSFGGTGLRDTEAFF. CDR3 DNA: TGTGCCAGCAGCTTCGGAGGGACAGGGTTAAGGGACACTGAAGCTTTCTTT.